This TCR beta chain was recovered during a study of CD8 T cells in ankylosing spondylitis. General study points: Earlier authors reported some of these motif variants in reactive arthritis synovial fluid and blood.

With respect to this clonotype: Its target is unknown.

Making use of molecular barcodes, quantitative 5'-RACE generated TCR beta libraries. TCRdb redid the calling of the 5' RACE reads with MiXCR, one entry per CDR3 protein. The sample holds approximately 35,000 distinct CDR3 sequences, 11% to 15% seen once. Between the trimmed V and J ends, which lost 4 bases and 7 bases, there was a span of 17 bases. The CDR3 is made up of 15 amino acids. In germline, CDR1 is SGDLS, CDR2 YYNGEE. Sequenced input: blood. The chain links TRBV9 to TRBJ2-2; D possibly corresponds to TRBD2 (6 bases). The clonotype comes from a male donor with ankylosing spondylitis or in good health (not recorded which). The CDR3 loop reads CASSPGTPRDGELFF. Here the CDR3 DNA reads TGTGCCAGCAGCCCTGGGACTCCACGGGACGGGGAGCTGTTTTTT. The variable domain in full, with the rest retrieved from reference TRBV9 and TRBJ2-2, is DSGVTQTPKHLITATGQRVTLRCSPRSGDLSVYWYQQSLDQGLQFLIQYYNGEERAKGNILERFSAQQFPDLHSELNLSSLELGDSALYFCASSPGTPRDGELFFGEGSRLTVL.